In its sample, the clone carrying this TCR beta chain was seen a few times. The data were obtained in a study of T cells in Graves' hyperthyroidism and ophthalmopathy. Newly diagnosed hyperthyroidism, duration under 2 months, in patients aged 18 to 65. Extraction of PBMCs used roughly 9.3 ml of fresh peripheral blood. V lost 3 bases to trimming and J lost 6 bases, with 11 bases between them. CDR1 and CDR2 from the germline V gene are SGHAT and FQNNGV. The CDR3 length is 14 residues. TCR beta CDR3 sequences were amplified from RNA transcripts. RT-PCR in the first round (using the HTBI primer set) targeted the TCR CDR3. TCRdb processed the multiplex PCR reads anew with MiXCR; each CDR3 protein has one entry. The sample consists of approximately 480,000 distinct CDR3 sequences, under 25% of them appearing once.

Source material: blood. The sequence derives from a man younger than 35 with Graves' hyperthyroidism. The rearrangement links TRBV11-2 to TRBJ2-2; unclear D gene. The DNA of the CDR3 is TGTGCCAGCAGCTTCGAAAATATGGCCGGGGAGCTGTTTTTT. It yields the protein CASSFENMAGELFF.